Each of the 10 T cell receptor beta chains below was sequenced from the same sample in a study of cytomegalovirus exposure and HLA in healthy donors. This PCR relied on a set of 60 Vbeta primers and 13 Jbeta primers. Sequenced by immunoSEQ multiplex PCR; TCRdb stores in-frame clones only, minus some. The sample records around 200,000 clones, 70% to 80% being singletons. Sequencing input: PBMCs. The receptors shown here come from a woman aged 60-75 years in good health and CMV-seropositive.

CDR3 DNA: TGTGCCAGCAGCGGGCTCGGGGGGCCTTTGGTTGAGACCCAGTACTTC. Translated, it gives CASSGLGGPLVETQYF. This chain connects TRBV7-8 to TRBJ2-5; D possibly corresponds to TRBD2 (7 bases). This CDR3 has 16 residues. Trimming took off 5 bases at V and 5 bases at J, with 21 bases between the two ends. Per the germline V gene, CDR1 is SGHVS and CDR2 is FQNEAQ. Supplemented by reference TRBV7-8 and TRBJ2-5, the full variable domain reads GAGVSQSPRYKVAKRGQDVALRCDPISGHVSLFWYQQALGQGPEFLTYFQNEAQLDKSGLPSDRFFAERPEGSVSTLKIQRTQQEDSAVYLCASSGLGGPLVETQYFGPGTRLLVL.

V usage is TRBV7-2 and J usage is TRBJ1-2; perhaps TRBD1 as D (6 bases). V lost 5 bases and J 8 bases, leaving 12 bases between the germline ends. CDR1 SGHTA and CDR2 FQGNSA come from the germline V gene. The CDR3 is 12 amino acids. The CDR3 sequence: CASSTTGRGYTF. The CDR3 DNA follows: TGTGCCAGCAGCACTACAGGGAGAGGCTACACCTTC.

Only a few counts were recorded for this clone. This sequence joins TRBV18 and TRBJ1-5, with D perhaps TRBD1 (5 bases). Germline CDR1 and CDR2: KGHSH and LQKENI. This CDR3 contains 13 residues. Trimming pared 5 bases from V and 6 bases from J, leaving 11 bases between. The CDR3 reads CASSLGDAQPQHF. In nucleotides, the CDR3 is TGTGCCAGCTCATTAGGGGATGCTCAGCCCCAGCATTTT.

The genes are TRBV30 and TRBJ2-5, with TRBD2 matching 12 bases. This CDR3 is 16 amino acids long. V shed 4 bases, J shed 0 bases, and the junction held 6 bases outside the gene matches. CDR1 GTSNPN and CDR2 SVGIG come from the germline V gene (reference sequence). DNA for the CDR3: TGTGCCTGGACCTCCGGACTAGCGGGGTACCAAGAGACCCAGTACTTC. It encodes CAWTSGLAGYQETQYF.

The gene calls are TRBV2 and TRBJ2-5, with D maybe TRBD2 (7 bases). Trimming removed 6 bases from V and 6 bases from J, with 20 bases in between. Germline CDR1 and CDR2: SNHLY and FYNNEI. This CDR3 has 15 amino acids. The chain's CDR3 is CASSPGGGGPKTQYF. As DNA, the CDR3 is TGTGCCAGCAGCCCTGGGGGCGGGGGTCCTAAGACCCAGTACTTC. The complete variable domain, with remaining parts taken from reference TRBV2 and TRBJ2-5, reads EPEVTQTPSHQVTQMGQEVILRCVPISNHLYFYWYRQILGQKVEFLVSFYNNEISEKSEIFDDQFSVERPDGSNFTLKIRSTKLEDSAMYFCASSPGGGGPKTQYFGPGTRLLVL.

This clone occurred once. The V call is TRBV28, the J call TRBJ1-4, with 7 positions matching TRBD1. After removal of 5 bases from V and 2 bases from J, the junction contained 14 bases not matched to a gene. The V gene's germline CDR1 is MDHEN and CDR2 SYDVKM. The CDR3 covers 18 residues. CDR3 DNA: TGTGCCAGCAGTCTTACGACAGGGCGAATCGATACTAATGAAAAACTGTTTTTT. Translation: CASSLTTGRIDTNEKLFF.

The chain is built from TRBV2 and TRBJ1-5, with TRBD1 identical over 7 bases. This CDR3 comprises 15 residues. The germline gives CDR1 SNHLY, CDR2 FYNNEI. V shed 6 bases and J 2 bases; nucleotides not matched to a gene: 7. The CDR3 region is CASSAGTGGNQPQHF. The CDR3 DNA sequence: TGTGCCAGCAGCGCCGGTACAGGGGGCAATCAGCCCCAGCATTTT. Supplemented by reference TRBV2 and TRBJ1-5, the full variable domain reads EPEVTQTPSHQVTQMGQEVILRCVPISNHLYFYWYRQILGQKVEFLVSFYNNEISEKSEIFDDQFSVERPDGSNFTLKIRSTKLEDSAMYFCASSAGTGGNQPQHFGDGTRLSIL.

Here the CDR3 reads CASSSSSETQYF. The CDR3 DNA is TGTGCCAGCAGCTCCTCGAGTGAGACCCAGTACTTC. This chain connects TRBV7-2 to TRBJ2-5; D not resolved. This CDR3 is 12 amino acids long. Trimming cost V 4 bases and J 5 bases, with 8 bases left between them. Per germline, CDR1 SGHTA and CDR2 FQGNSA.

This sequence joins TRBV9 and TRBJ2-7; 7 bases agree with TRBD1. There are 16 residues in the CDR3. J gave up 2 bases and V 4 bases, and 12 bases lay outside the gene matches. CDR1 and CDR2 from the germline V gene are SGDLS and YYNGEE. CDR3 sequence (DNA): TGTGCCAGCAGCCCCCGGACAGGAAGGTCGCCCTACGAGCAGTACTTC. Residues: CASSPRTGRSPYEQYF.

J is TRBJ2-6 and V is TRBV5-1, with 9 positions matching TRBD1. Germline lookup yields CDR1 SGHRS and CDR2 YFSETQ. Losses at the gene ends were 2 bases for V and 0 bases for J; bases not matched to a gene: 3. This CDR3 contains 17 residues. Written as DNA, the CDR3 is TGCGCCAGCAGCTTCGGACAGGGGAACTCTGGGGCCAACGTCCTGACTTTC. It encodes CASSFGQGNSGANVLTF.